This T cell receptor beta chain originates from a study of cytomegalovirus exposure and HLA in healthy donors. This clone was observed once. The antigen is unknown. Study-level findings and limits: Reports described diagnosis of cytomegalovirus status by the classifier as highly specific and sensitive.

TCRdb's copy holds only in-frame clones and misses some; the assay was immunoSEQ multiplex PCR. In the table there are about 180,000 clones, 85% of which are singletons. Germline trimming cut 4 bases from V and 2 bases from J; bases unmatched to any gene: 10. The CDR3 is 17 amino acids. CDR1 and CDR2 from the germline V gene are PRHDT and FYEKMQ (reference sequence). The validation cohort, a group of more than 95 subjects, included the donors and was separate from the approximately 670-subject first cohort. The chain recombines TRBV13 with TRBJ1-2, with 10 positions matching TRBD1. The sample comprised PBMCs. The origin of this receptor is a young man in good health and CMV-seropositive. The DNA for the CDR3 is TGTGCCAGCAGCTCTCGACAGGGGGCCCCGTCGAACTATGGCTACACCTTC. This encodes CASSSRQGAPSNYGYTF. The full variable domain, completed using reference TRBV13 and TRBJ1-2, is AAGVIQSPRHLIKEKRETATLKCYPIPRHDTVYWYQQGPGQDPQFLISFYEKMQSDKGSIPDRFSAQQFSDYHSELNMSSLELGDSALYFCASSSRQGAPSNYGYTFGSGTRLTVV.